The T cell receptor beta chain under discussion was sequenced for a study of cytomegalovirus exposure and HLA in healthy donors. This CDR3 contains 15 residues. Germline V CDR1 and CDR2: SGHDT, YYEEEE. Trimming stripped 2 bases from V and 4 bases from J, with 13 bases between. Produced via immunoSEQ multiplex PCR; TCRdb's table is partial and in-frame only. This table has 45,000 to 60,000 clones, 85% to 95% appearing once. The source material was PBMCs. This sequence joins TRBV5-6 and TRBJ1-5; D is perhaps TRBD1 (6 bases). This clonotype originated in a woman between 18 and 29 years old in good health and CMV-seronegative. The CDR3 coding sequence is TGTGCCAGCAGCTTCCGAGGGAGGGGGAATCAGCCCCAGCATTTT. Protein: CASSFRGRGNQPQHF.